A single sample is the source of the 19 T cell receptor beta chains below, sequenced in a study of blood T cell repertoires in COVID-19. TCRdb keeps only in-frame clones here, not all; method: immunoSEQ multiplex PCR. This repertoire shows under 200,000 clones, 65% to 90% found once; its top ten account for 5.2%. Sequences were obtained from PBMCs or T cells enriched from blood (not recorded which). Source of these receptors: a woman in her sixties with acute COVID-19.

The rearrangement uses TRBV10-2 and TRBJ1-5, with 7 bases aligning to TRBD1. The CDR3 has 14 amino acids. CDR1 is WSHSY and CDR2 is SAAADI in the germline V gene. V was clipped by 3 bases and J by 4 bases; unmatched bases: 3. In nucleotides, the CDR3 is TGCGCCAGCAGTGAAGGGACAGAAAATCAGCCCCAGCATTTT. Translating it yields CASSEGTENQPQHF.

V is TRBV27 and J is TRBJ2-7; D is ambiguous. V lost 10 bases and J lost 4, with 14 bases in between. The CDR3 has 12 amino acids. CDR1 MNHEY and CDR2 SMNVEV come from the germline V gene (reference sequence). CDR3 sequence (DNA): TGTGCCACCTCGACTTCCGGGTACGAGCAGTACTTC. This gives the protein CATSTSGYEQYF.

The chain is built from TRBV19 and TRBJ1-2, with 8 nucleotides matching TRBD1. The length of the CDR3 is 16 residues. V shed 3 bases, J shed 0 bases, and the junction held 6 bases outside the gene matches. CDR1 is LNHDA and CDR2 is SQIVND in the germline V gene (reference sequence). In DNA form, the CDR3 reads TGTGCCAGTAGTATCACCCAGGGGGCAACTAACTATGGCTACACCTTC. It codes for CASSITQGATNYGYTF.

CDR3 amino acids: CASSPSAAGDNEQFF. Written as DNA, the CDR3 is TGTGCCAGCAGCCCTTCGGCGGCAGGGGACAATGAGCAGTTCTTC. The chain uses TRBV7-6 and TRBJ2-1; perhaps TRBD1 as D (6 bases). Germline CDR1 is SGHVS and CDR2 is FNYEAQ. CDR3 length: 15 residues. V gave up 5 bases and J gave up 5 bases, with 16 bases separating them.

The V gene is TRBV19, the J gene TRBJ1-5, with a tentative D call TRBD1 (6 bases). The V gene lost 7 bases and the J gene lost 5 bases, with 18 bases spanning the gap. The germline V gene encodes CDR1 LNHDA and CDR2 SQIVND (reference sequence). The CDR3 contains 15 residues. DNA for the CDR3: TGTGCCAGTACCCCAGCGGGGCAGGGGTATCAGCCCCAGCATTTT. This translates into CASTPAGQGYQPQHF. The whole variable domain, remainder taken from reference TRBV19 and TRBJ1-5, is DGGITQSPKYLFRKEGQNVTLSCEQNLNHDAMYWYRQDPGQGLRLIYYSQIVNDFQKGDIAEGYSVSREKKESFPLTVTSAQKNPTAFYLCASTPAGQGYQPQHFGDGTRLSIL.

The rearrangement joins TRBV6-5 to TRBJ1-2, with TRBD1 matching over 9 bases. Germline V gene data show CDR1 as MNHEY and CDR2 as SVGAGI. This CDR3 contains 15 residues. V was pared by 10 bases and J by 0 bases, with 9 bases of the junction left unmatched. The CDR3 DNA follows: TGTGCCACTCAGGCGGGACAGGGAGCTAACTATGGCTACACCTTC. Translation gives CATQAGQGANYGYTF.

The rearrangement links TRBV3-1 (or the pseudogene TRBV3-2) to TRBJ2-7; 7 nucleotides align to TRBD2. Germline V gene data show CDR1 as LGHDT and CDR2 as YNNKEL (reference sequence). V shed 4 bases and J 7 bases; nucleotides not matched to a gene: 7. The CDR3 spans 13 residues. CDR3: CASSPGGPTEQYF. In DNA form, the CDR3 reads TGTGCCAGCAGCCCGGGGGGACCTACTGAGCAGTACTTC.

The chain uses TRBV4-1 and TRBJ1-2, with a tentative D call TRBD1 (5 bases). This CDR3 spans 14 amino acids. V lost 1 base and J 4 bases, leaving 10 bases between the germline ends. CDR1 is MGHRA, CDR2 YSYEKL, per germline. CDR3 sequence reads: CASSQGDSPYGYTF. The CDR3 DNA reads as TGCGCCAGCAGCCAAGGTGACAGCCCCTATGGCTACACCTTC.

About this clone itself: The sample has other DNA sequences that encode this CDR3 too. The V call is TRBV3-1 (or the pseudogene TRBV3-2), the J call TRBJ2-7; 14 bases are a match to TRBD2. This CDR3 is 15 amino acids long. After removal of 3 bases from V and 4 bases from J, the junction contained 2 bases not matched to a gene. Germline assignment: CDR1 LGHDT and CDR2 YNNKEL (reference sequence). The chain's CDR3 is CASSQGTSGSYEQYF. In nucleotides, the CDR3 is TGTGCCAGCAGCCAGGGGACTAGCGGGAGTTACGAGCAGTACTTC.

This rearrangement joins TRBV27 to TRBJ2-2, with 7 bases lining up with TRBD2. The J segment lost 5 bases and the V segment lost 7 bases, leaving 7 bases of the junction unmatched. This CDR3 comprises 14 residues. CDR1 MNHEY and CDR2 SMNVEV come from the germline V gene (reference sequence). The CDR3 sequence: CASTASGETGELFF. CDR3 nucleotide sequence: TGTGCCAGCACCGCTAGCGGAGAAACCGGGGAGCTGTTTTTT.

The chain employs TRBV10-3 and TRBJ1-6; weak D call: TRBD1 (5 bases). V was shortened by 7 bases and J by 3 bases, with 19 bases between the two germline ends. Germline loops: CDR1 ENHRY, CDR2 SYGVKD. The CDR3 runs to 17 residues. CDR3 nucleotides: TGTGCCATCAAGGGCGACAGATTGGTCCTCTATAATTCACCCCTCCACTTT. It yields the protein CAIKGDRLVLYNSPLHF.

J is TRBJ1-2 and V is TRBV7-2; D is perhaps TRBD1 (5 bases). This CDR3 contains 13 residues. V gave up 5 bases and J gave up 5 bases, with 12 bases separating them. Germline-derived CDR1 and CDR2 are SGHTA and FQGNSA. CDR3 sequence (DNA): TGTGCCAGCAGCGAAACGGGGGGATATGGCTACACCTTC. It is translated as CASSETGGYGYTF.

Ten or more counts support this clone. The rearrangement links TRBV4-3 to TRBJ2-3; TRBD2 is a possible D gene (6 bases). V lost 4 bases to trimming and J lost 9 bases, with 20 bases between them. The CDR3 spans 15 residues. Germline V gene data show CDR1 as LGHNA and CDR2 as YSLEER. CDR3 DNA: TGCGCCAGCAGCCCCGGGACTCAAACTTCGCCCACGCAGTATTTT. Its protein is CASSPGTQTSPTQYF.

This chain uses TRBV19 with TRBJ1-1, with D tentatively TRBD1 (6 bases). Trimming removed 3 bases from V and 4 bases from J, with 9 bases in between. The CDR3 has 13 residues. Germline CDR1 LNHDA, CDR2 SQIVND (reference sequence). This CDR3 reads CASSMNRATEAFF. The CDR3 DNA reads as TGTGCCAGTAGTATGAACAGGGCCACTGAAGCTTTCTTT.

This chain uses TRBV5-5 with TRBJ2-3, with a possible D match to TRBD2 (5 bases). The V end was cut by 2 bases, the J end by 0 bases, with 10 bases between. This CDR3 comprises 15 residues. CDR1 SGHKS and CDR2 YYEKEE come from the germline V gene (reference sequence). The CDR3 is CASSFSGDSTDTQYF. CDR3 in DNA: TGTGCCAGCAGCTTTTCCGGGGATAGCACAGATACGCAGTATTTT.

The chain carries TRBV20-1 and TRBJ2-7, with TRBD2 as a possible D gene (5 bases). Germline CDR1 reads DFQATT; CDR2 reads SNEGSKA (reference sequence). The CDR3 sequence is 13 residues long. V shed 3 bases and J shed 2 bases, with 11 bases lying between them. This CDR3 reads CSASGGPTYEQYF. DNA for the CDR3: TGCAGTGCTAGTGGCGGGCCCACCTACGAGCAGTACTTC.

This chain links TRBV19 with TRBJ2-1, with 9 bases identical to TRBD1. Germline trimming cut 3 bases from V and 7 bases from J; bases unmatched to any gene: 4. Germline lookup yields CDR1 LNHDA and CDR2 SQIVND (reference sequence). This CDR3 spans 14 amino acids. The chain's CDR3 is CASSMAQGANEQFF. CDR3 bases: TGTGCCAGTAGTATGGCACAGGGGGCGAATGAGCAGTTCTTC.

The chain has TRBV7-6 and TRBJ2-3, with D possibly matching TRBD1 (5 bases). Germline CDR1 and CDR2: SGHVS and FNYEAQ. The CDR3 totals 15 residues. V was trimmed by 5 bases and J by 0 bases, leaving 12 bases between them. The CDR3 spells CASSRQLVSTDTQYF. CDR3 DNA sequence: TGTGCCAGCAGCCGACAGTTAGTTAGCACAGATACGCAGTATTTT.

On this clone itself: A junction end diverges from the germline sequence, so it may reflect a read error. CDR3 nucleotides: TGTGCTAGTGGCTTGGGGCAGGGGTCACAAGAGACCCAGTACTTC. Its protein is CASGLGQGSQETQYF. The chain has TRBV12-5 and TRBJ2-5, with D maybe TRBD1 (6 bases). Germline V gene sequence: CDR1 LGHNT, CDR2 FRNRAP. This CDR3 contains 15 residues.